The 21 T cell receptor beta chains listed next were all sequenced from one sample in a study of CD8 T cells in ankylosing spondylitis. TCRdb reanalysed the 5' RACE reads using MiXCR and keeps one entry per CDR3 protein. Of 350,000 to 550,000 distinct CDR3 sequences listed, roughly 25% are singletons. General study points: What appeared characteristic of ankylosing spondylitis blood was a TCR beta motif of fewer than ten highly homologous variants.

These receptors are not linked to any known antigen. The sequencing sample was made of blood, either unsorted or a sorted T cell fraction (not recorded which). The receptors were gathered from a male donor with ankylosing spondylitis.

The J gene is TRBJ2-2, the V gene TRBV11-2, with D uncertain. Trimming took 2 bases from V and 3 from J, leaving 10 bases between them. The CDR3 spans 15 residues. The V gene's germline CDR1 is SGHAT and CDR2 FQNNGV. The CDR3 DNA sequence: TGTGCCAGCAGCTTAAGGGCTATGGACACCGGGGAGCTGTTTTTT. It encodes CASSLRAMDTGELFF.

V is TRBV6-5 and J is TRBJ2-2; D unresolved. Deletions cut 0 bases from V and 2 bases from J, with 7 bases between. Germline CDR1 reads MNHEY; CDR2 reads SVGAGI. The CDR3 totals 15 residues. CDR3: CASSYSPRNTGELFF. The CDR3 DNA reads TGTGCCAGCAGTTACTCGCCTAGAAACACCGGGGAGCTGTTTTTT.

This clonotype was detected only a few times. The chain uses TRBV19 and TRBJ1-5, with D uncertain. Germline assignment: CDR1 LNHDA and CDR2 SQIVND (reference sequence). V shed 4 bases and J shed 9 bases, with 10 bases lying between them. CDR3 length: 12 amino acids. CDR3 in DNA: TGTGCCAGTAGTACCTGGCCCTTGCCCCAGCATTTT. It codes for CASSTWPLPQHF.

The CDR3 here is CASSLAPTVSNYGYTF. In DNA form, the CDR3 reads TGCGCCAGCAGCTTGGCCCCGACAGTGTCTAACTATGGCTACACCTTC. The J gene is TRBJ1-2, the V gene TRBV5-1; D perhaps matches TRBD1 (5 bases). Looked up from germline, CDR1 is SGHRS and CDR2 is YFSETQ. V gave up 0 bases and J gave up 0 bases, with 12 bases separating them. The CDR3 sequence is 16 residues long.

This clonotype was recorded at least ten times. The chain employs TRBV12-3 or TRBV12-4 and TRBJ2-3; a weak D match, TRBD1 (6 bases). The CDR3 is 16 amino acids. With 6 bases removed from V and 1 base from J, the gap between germline ends came to 17 bases. CDR3 bases: TGTGCCAGCAGCCTCAGGGGCGGCCGTCGCACAGATACGCAGTATTTT. Translating it yields CASSLRGGRRTDTQYF.

The chain is built from TRBV7-6 and TRBJ1-5; D is possibly TRBD1 (5 bases). Germline V gene data show CDR1 as SGHVS and CDR2 as FNYEAQ. The CDR3 extends over 13 amino acids. Trimming pared 5 bases from V and 5 bases from J, leaving 10 bases between. CDR3 loop: CASSRDSHQPQHF. CDR3 bases: TGTGCCAGCAGCAGAGACAGCCATCAGCCCCAGCATTTT.

The sample holds a few counts of this clonotype. The rearrangement links TRBV5-1 to TRBJ1-1, with 8 nucleotides matching TRBD1. V gave up 3 bases and J gave up 0 bases; unmatched junction bases: 1. CDR1 is SGHRS and CDR2 is YFSETQ in the germline V gene. The CDR3 has 14 amino acids. The CDR3 loop reads CASSWDRLNTEAFF. The CDR3 coding sequence is TGCGCCAGCAGCTGGGACAGGTTGAACACTGAAGCTTTCTTT.

The genes are TRBV6-1 and TRBJ2-1; D is unclear. V was trimmed by 8 bases and J by 1 base, leaving 15 bases between them. The CDR3 contains 15 residues. Germline V gene sequence: CDR1 MNHNS, CDR2 SASEGT. The DNA of the CDR3 is TGTGCCAGCGCAGGTGAAACGGGTTCCTACAATGAGCAGTTCTTC. It encodes CASAGETGSYNEQFF.

This chain connects TRBV18 to TRBJ1-1; D gene unclear. Trimming stripped 3 bases from V and 5 bases from J, with 16 bases between. Germline loops: CDR1 KGHSH, CDR2 LQKENI. The CDR3 sequence is 15 residues long. CDR3 residues: CASSPFKADNTEAFF. In DNA, the CDR3 is TGTGCCAGCTCACCGTTTAAGGCAGACAATACTGAAGCTTTCTTT.

The genes are TRBV11-2 and TRBJ2-3; a weak D match, TRBD2 (7 bases). Looked up from germline, CDR1 is SGHAT and CDR2 is FQNNGV. CDR3 length equals 16 residues. The V and J ends lost 8 bases and 6 bases respectively, with 24 bases between them. CDR3 coding DNA: TGTGCCAGCTCGAAGGGGGGGTTCGGGTGGTGGGATACGCAGTATTTT. It translates to CASSKGGFGWWDTQYF. Drawing the rest from reference TRBV11-2 and TRBJ2-3, the complete variable domain is EAGVAQSPRYKIIEKRQSVAFWCNPISGHATLYWYQQILGQGPKLLIQFQNNGVVDDSQLPKDRFSAERLKGVDSTLKIQPAKLEDSAVYLCASSKGGFGWWDTQYFGPGTRLTVL.

This clonotype came up a few times. The chain is built from TRBV19 and TRBJ2-1; TRBD2 aligns across 12 bases. Germline-derived CDR1 and CDR2 are LNHDA and SQIVND (reference sequence). V dropped 1 base and J dropped 3; count of bases not matched to a gene: 4. The CDR3 has 17 residues. The CDR3 coding sequence is TGTGCCAGTAGTATAGGACTAGCGGGAGCGGGCTACAATGAGCAGTTCTTC. Its translation: CASSIGLAGAGYNEQFF.

The DNA of the CDR3 is TGTGCCAGCAGCTTAGCTGGGACCCGCGGCACGACCAAGAACACTGAAGCTTTCTTT. Its protein product is CASSLAGTRGTTKNTEAFF. The V and J genes are TRBV7-2 and TRBJ1-1; TRBD1 might be the D (5 bases). V lost 0 bases and J 1 base, leaving 21 bases between the germline ends. From germline, CDR1 is SGHTA and CDR2 FQGNSA. This CDR3 is 19 amino acids long.

This clonotype was recorded a few times. This chain uses TRBV3-1 with TRBJ2-1; 7 nucleotides line up with TRBD2. The germline CDR1 and CDR2 sequences are LGHDT and YNNKEL (reference sequence). CDR3 length: 16 amino acids. The trim removed 3 bases at V and 8 bases at J, leaving 13 bases unmatched. CDR3 in DNA: TGTGCCAGCAGCCACATCGGGACTACCTTAGGGGATGAGCAGTTCTTC. As protein: CASSHIGTTLGDEQFF.

The chain is built from TRBV5-1 and TRBJ2-7, with D unclear. The CDR3 runs to 14 residues. Germline CDR1 reads SGHRS; CDR2 reads YFSETQ. The V end was cut by 0 bases, the J end by 6 bases, with 13 bases between. In DNA form, the CDR3 reads TGCGCCAGCAGCTTGGCCCGTCTACCGACCGAGCAGTACTTC. Translation gives CASSLARLPTEQYF.

This clonotype was seen only a few times. The chain couples TRBV4-2 to TRBJ2-1; D is perhaps TRBD1 (5 bases). Germline lookup yields CDR1 LGHNA and CDR2 YNFKEQ. Trimming shortened V by 0 bases and J by 4 bases, and 10 bases separated the two germline ends. This CDR3 is 15 amino acids long. Here the CDR3 reads CASSQDIRQYNEQFF. DNA of the CDR3: TGTGCCAGCAGCCAAGATATTCGACAGTACAATGAGCAGTTCTTC.

This clonotype was seen a handful of times. The chain links TRBV2 to TRBJ2-5; D may be TRBD2 (5 bases). With 1 base removed from V and 4 bases from J, the gap between germline ends came to 10 bases. The CDR3 extends over 14 amino acids. Germline V lookup: CDR1 SNHLY, CDR2 FYNNEI. CDR3 amino acids: CASSEGLAAETQYF. The CDR3 DNA reads TGTGCCAGCAGTGAAGGGCTAGCCGCAGAGACCCAGTACTTC. Together with reference TRBV2 and TRBJ2-5, the CDR3 gives the full variable domain: EPEVTQTPSHQVTQMGQEVILRCVPISNHLYFYWYRQILGQKVEFLVSFYNNEISEKSEIFDDQFSVERPDGSNFTLKIRSTKLEDSAMYFCASSEGLAAETQYFGPGTRLLVL.

The chain carries TRBV5-1 and TRBJ2-2; tentatively, D is TRBD1 or TRBD2 (6 bases each). This CDR3 is 15 amino acids long. V lost 3 bases and J lost 5, with 14 bases in between. Germline V gives CDR1 SGHRS, CDR2 YFSETQ. CDR3 region: CASSWGAQGTGELFF. CDR3 bases: TGCGCCAGCAGCTGGGGGGCACAAGGTACCGGGGAGCTGTTTTTT.

The DNA for the CDR3 is TGTGCCAGCAGCCCGGGGACTAGCGGGAGCTTGTACGTC. The encoded protein is CASSPGTSGSLYV. The chain recombines TRBV7-9 with TRBJ2-7; TRBD2 aligns across 14 bases. CDR1 is SEHNR and CDR2 is FQNEAQ in the germline V gene (reference sequence). This CDR3 comprises 13 residues. The trim removed 5 bases at V and 12 bases at J, leaving 6 bases unmatched.

This clonotype occurred a few times. The rearrangement joins TRBV11-2 to TRBJ1-1; no clear D. CDR1 SGHAT and CDR2 FQNNGV come from the germline V gene. The ends were cut back, 4 bases at V and 5 bases at J, with 14 bases in the middle. The CDR3 runs 14 residues. CDR3 residues: CASSSGVRGTEAFF. CDR3 in DNA: TGTGCCAGCAGCTCGGGAGTTCGAGGGACTGAAGCTTTCTTT.

The chain recombines TRBV18 with TRBJ2-3; D might be TRBD2 (5 bases). Trimming pared 2 bases from V and 5 bases from J, leaving 11 bases between. Germline values: CDR1 KGHSH, CDR2 LQKENI. The CDR3 length is 14 residues. The CDR3 DNA follows: TGTGCCAGCTCACCAGTCCCCCGGGGAGATACGCAGTATTTT. Translated, it gives CASSPVPRGDTQYF.

The gene calls are TRBV20-1 and TRBJ1-1; maybe TRBD1 (5 bases). The CDR3 is 15 amino acids. CDR1 and CDR2 (germline): DFQATT, SNEGSKA (reference sequence). V lost 0 bases to trimming and J lost 4 bases, with 15 bases between them. The CDR3 protein is CSARDRRGASTEAFF. The CDR3 DNA reads TGCAGTGCTAGAGATCGCCGAGGGGCCAGCACTGAAGCTTTCTTT.